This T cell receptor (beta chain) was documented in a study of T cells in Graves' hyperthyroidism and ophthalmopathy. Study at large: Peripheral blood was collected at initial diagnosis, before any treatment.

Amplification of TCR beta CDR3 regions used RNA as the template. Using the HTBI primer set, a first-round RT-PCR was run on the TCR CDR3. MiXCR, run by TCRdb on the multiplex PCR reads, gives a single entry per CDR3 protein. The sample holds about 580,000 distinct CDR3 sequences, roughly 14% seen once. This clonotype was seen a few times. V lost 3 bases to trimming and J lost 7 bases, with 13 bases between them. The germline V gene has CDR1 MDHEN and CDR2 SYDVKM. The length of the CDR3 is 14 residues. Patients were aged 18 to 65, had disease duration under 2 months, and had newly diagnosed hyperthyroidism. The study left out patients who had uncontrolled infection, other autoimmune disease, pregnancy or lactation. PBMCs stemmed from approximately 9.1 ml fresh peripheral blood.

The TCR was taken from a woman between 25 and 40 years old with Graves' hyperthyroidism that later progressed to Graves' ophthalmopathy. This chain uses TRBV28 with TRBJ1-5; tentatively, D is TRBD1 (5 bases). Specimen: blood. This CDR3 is CASSFAGGEQPQHF. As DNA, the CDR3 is TGTGCCAGCAGTTTTGCCGGAGGGGAACAGCCCCAGCATTTT.